This paragraph covers one T cell receptor beta chain sequence. The data derive from a study of blood T cell repertoires in COVID-19. Turning to the study itself: Collection of acute and convalescent COVID-19 samples took place in the United States, Italy and Spain.

This table comes from immunoSEQ multiplex PCR, and its TCRdb copy is limited to in-frame clones, with some not included. Of about 99,000 clones in the sample, around 90% were seen once. The CDR3 sequence is 16 residues long. Germline V CDR1 and CDR2: MGHRA, YSYEKL. Trimming took 0 bases from V and 4 from J, leaving 14 bases between them. Sequencing used peripheral blood. The source is a man between 45 and 60 years old with COVID-19, enrolled during active disease. The chain couples TRBV4-1 to TRBJ2-3; a weak D match, TRBD1 (5 bases). CDR3 nucleotide sequence: TGCGCCAGCAGCCAAGATCCAGGGATAAATGCAGATACGCAGTATTTT. It encodes CASSQDPGINADTQYF.